Below are 5 T cell receptor beta chains sequenced from a single sample in a study of T cell changes during pregnancy in multiple sclerosis (dated by TCRdb to about 2019). The method behind the library was the immunoSEQ multiplex PCR assay. TCRdb re-hosts the immuneACCESS table, in-frame sequences only. Its copies lack some clones; in the studies checked, an unresolved V gene accounts for under half of them, and the cause for the rest is not known. This sample lists 47,000 or so clones; 80% to 90% were detected once. Of the sample, about 1.8% is held by the ten largest clones. Material: peripheral blood, obtained in the first trimester of pregnancy. The receptors come from a female donor with multiple sclerosis, enrolled in a pregnancy study.

Regarding this clone: The same CDR3 arises from other DNA sequences in this sample as well. The rearrangement joins TRBV30 to TRBJ2-2; 8 bases fit TRBD2. In germline, CDR1 is GTSNPN, CDR2 SVGIG (reference sequence). Trimming at V came to 5 bases and at J to 6 bases, leaving 11 bases not matched to a gene. CDR3 length equals 15 residues. CDR3 DNA: TGTGCCTGGGCGGGGGGAGGGGTCCACGCCGGGGAGCTGTTTTTT. Translating it yields CAWAGGGVHAGELFF.

The chain joins TRBV7-2 to TRBJ1-5, with D perhaps TRBD1 (5 bases). The CDR3 runs to 15 residues. Trimming left V 3 bases short and J 6 bases short, with 15 bases between. Germline CDR1 SGHTA, CDR2 FQGNSA. CDR3 protein: CASSFGPGRGQPQHF. The CDR3 region has the DNA TGTGCCAGCAGCTTCGGACCGGGGAGGGGTCAGCCCCAGCATTTT.

This clone was detected once. This chain links TRBV2 with TRBJ2-3, with 8 bases that match TRBD2. The CDR3 covers 13 residues. The germline gives CDR1 SNHLY, CDR2 FYNNEI. V was pared by 6 bases and J by 4 bases, with 3 bases of the junction left unmatched. The CDR3 coding sequence is TGTGCCAGCAGCTTAGCGGGGCCAGATACGCAGTATTTT. This translates into CASSLAGPDTQYF.

The V call is TRBV5-6, the J call TRBJ1-4; 11 bases are shared with TRBD1. CDR1 is SGHDT and CDR2 is YYEEEE in the germline V gene. CDR3 size: 16 residues. J was trimmed by 2 bases and V by 4 bases; bases with no gene match: 4. CDR3 sequence: CASSRDRGRTNEKLFF. CDR3 bases: TGTGCCAGCAGCAGGGACAGGGGGAGGACTAATGAAAAACTGTTTTTT.

This clone was recorded at least ten times. The CDR3: CASSEEAGGGPSNEQFF. In nucleotides, the CDR3 is TGTGCCAGCAGTGAGGAAGCGGGTGGGGGTCCTTCGAATGAGCAGTTCTTC. The gene calls are TRBV6-1 and TRBJ2-1; D perhaps matches TRBD2 (6 bases). The CDR3 is made up of 17 amino acids. The germline V gene has CDR1 MNHNS and CDR2 SASEGT. V shed 3 bases and J shed 7 bases, with 22 bases lying between them.